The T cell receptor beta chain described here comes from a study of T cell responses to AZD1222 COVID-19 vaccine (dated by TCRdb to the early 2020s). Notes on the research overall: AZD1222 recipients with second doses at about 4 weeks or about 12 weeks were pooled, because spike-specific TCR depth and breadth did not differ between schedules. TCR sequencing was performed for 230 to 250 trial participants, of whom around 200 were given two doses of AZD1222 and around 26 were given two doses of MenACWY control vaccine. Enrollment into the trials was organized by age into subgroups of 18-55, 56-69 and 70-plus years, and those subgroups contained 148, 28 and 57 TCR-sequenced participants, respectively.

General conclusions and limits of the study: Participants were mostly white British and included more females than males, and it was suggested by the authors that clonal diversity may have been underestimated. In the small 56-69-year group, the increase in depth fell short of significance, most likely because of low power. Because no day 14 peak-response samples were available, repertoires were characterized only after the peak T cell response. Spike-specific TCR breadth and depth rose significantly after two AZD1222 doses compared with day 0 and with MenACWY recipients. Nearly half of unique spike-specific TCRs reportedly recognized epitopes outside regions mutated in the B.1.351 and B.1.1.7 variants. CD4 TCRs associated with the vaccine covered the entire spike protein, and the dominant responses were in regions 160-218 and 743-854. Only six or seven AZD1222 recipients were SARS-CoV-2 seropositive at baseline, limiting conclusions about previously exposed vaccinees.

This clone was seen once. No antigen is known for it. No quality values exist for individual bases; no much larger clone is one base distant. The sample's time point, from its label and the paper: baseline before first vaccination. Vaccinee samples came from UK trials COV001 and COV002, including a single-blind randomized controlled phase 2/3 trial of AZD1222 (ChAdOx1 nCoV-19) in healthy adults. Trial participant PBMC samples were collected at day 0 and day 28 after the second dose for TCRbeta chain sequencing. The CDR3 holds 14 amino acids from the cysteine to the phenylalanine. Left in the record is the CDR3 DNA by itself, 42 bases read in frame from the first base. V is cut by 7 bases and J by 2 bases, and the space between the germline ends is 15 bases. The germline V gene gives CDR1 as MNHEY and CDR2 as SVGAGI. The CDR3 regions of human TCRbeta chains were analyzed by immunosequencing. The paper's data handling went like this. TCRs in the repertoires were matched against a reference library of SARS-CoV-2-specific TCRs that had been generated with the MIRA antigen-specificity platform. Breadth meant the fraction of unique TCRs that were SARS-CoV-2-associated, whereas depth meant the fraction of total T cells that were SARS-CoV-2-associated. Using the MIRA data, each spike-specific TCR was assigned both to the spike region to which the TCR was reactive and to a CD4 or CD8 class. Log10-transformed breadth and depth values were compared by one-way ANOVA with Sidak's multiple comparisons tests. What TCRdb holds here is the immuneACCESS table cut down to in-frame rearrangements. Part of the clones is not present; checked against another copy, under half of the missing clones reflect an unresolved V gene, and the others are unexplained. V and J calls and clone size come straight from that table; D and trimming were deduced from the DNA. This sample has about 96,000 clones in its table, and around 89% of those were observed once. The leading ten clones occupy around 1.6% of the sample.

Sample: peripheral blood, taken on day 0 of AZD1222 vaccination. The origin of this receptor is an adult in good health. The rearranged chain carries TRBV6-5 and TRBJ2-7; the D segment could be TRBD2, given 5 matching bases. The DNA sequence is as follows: TGTGCCAGCATGAGGAGGTCCGACCCCTACGAGCAGTACTTC. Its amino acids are CASMRRSDPYEQYF.